This entry lists 21 T cell receptor beta chains sequenced from one sample in a study of beta chain features in type 1 diabetes. The entirety of the isolated RNA underwent reverse transcription, so expressed TCRB transcripts were sequenced. Some clones are missing from TCRdb's copy, which holds only in-frame ones; the method was immunoSEQ multiplex PCR. The table includes around 200,000 clones, about 13% detected once. Sequenced input: central memory CD4+ T cells from blood. These receptors all come from a woman aged 18-29 years in good health.

In this sample, this clone turned up a few times. The chain's CDR3 is CASSLQGASNEQFF. The DNA for the CDR3 is TGTGCCAGCAGCTTACAGGGGGCTAGCAATGAGCAGTTCTTC. The genes are TRBV7-9 and TRBJ2-1; 8 nucleotides line up with TRBD1. The CDR3 runs to 14 residues. V gave up 2 bases and J gave up 6 bases; unmatched junction bases: 3. Germline V lookup: CDR1 SEHNR, CDR2 FQNEAQ (reference sequence).

This clone was counted a few times. V gene TRBV11-1 combines with J gene TRBJ2-1; 14 positions match TRBD2. The CDR3 loop spans 15 amino acids. J lost 7 bases, V lost 3 bases, and 2 bases had no gene match. The V gene's germline CDR1 is SGHAT and CDR2 FQDESV (reference sequence). The CDR3 DNA reads as TGTGCCAGCAGCTTCGGGACTAGCGGGAGAAATGAGCAGTTCTTC. Amino acids: CASSFGTSGRNEQFF.

This clone was seen a few times. V usage is TRBV6-5 and J usage is TRBJ2-1; a weak D match, TRBD2 (5 bases). Trimming removed 6 bases from V and 6 bases from J, with 12 bases in between. Looked up from germline, CDR1 is MNHEY and CDR2 is SVGAGI. The CDR3 sequence is 13 residues long. The CDR3 DNA follows: TGTGCCAGCAGCCTTGGACTCTTCAATGAGCAGTTCTTC. It is translated as CASSLGLFNEQFF.

V and J are TRBV7-9 and TRBJ2-3; 8 bases are shared with TRBD2. CDR1 and CDR2 from the germline V gene are SEHNR and FQNEAQ (reference sequence). The CDR3 loop spans 14 amino acids. The junction had 6 bases not matched to a gene; V was cut back by 6 bases and J by 4 bases. The CDR3 loop reads CASRHGRASDTQYF. The DNA of the CDR3 is TGTGCCAGCAGACACGGGAGGGCATCAGATACGCAGTATTTT.

The J gene is TRBJ2-7, the V gene TRBV7-2; maybe TRBD2 (6 bases). The CDR3 spans 16 residues. Trimming stripped 2 bases from V and 3 bases from J, with 17 bases between. Germline V lookup: CDR1 SGHTA, CDR2 FQGNSA. CDR3 sequence: CASSLSLIGGNYEQYF. The CDR3 bases are TGTGCCAGCAGCTTATCCCTAATCGGCGGGAACTACGAGCAGTACTTC.

The V gene is TRBV7-9, the J gene TRBJ2-2; the D gene is possibly TRBD1 (6 bases). The CDR3 extends over 14 amino acids. Trimming stripped 3 bases from V and 1 base from J, with 6 bases between. Germline CDR1 and CDR2: SEHNR and FQNEAQ (reference sequence). The CDR3 sequence is CASSLTGNTGELFF. The CDR3 DNA reads TGTGCCAGCAGCTTGACAGGGAACACCGGGGAGCTGTTTTTT.

The chain combines TRBV5-1 with TRBJ1-2; the match to TRBD1 covers 10 bases. The CDR3 runs to 14 residues. V was clipped by 4 bases and J by 3 bases; unmatched bases: 3. The germline V gene encodes CDR1 SGHRS and CDR2 YFSETQ. The chain's CDR3 is CASSMTGGDYGYTF. CDR3 nucleotides: TGCGCCAGCAGCATGACAGGGGGCGACTATGGCTACACCTTC.

The rearrangement joins TRBV6-5 to TRBJ2-3; TRBD2 agrees at 9 bases. From germline, CDR1 is MNHEY and CDR2 SVGAGI. The J segment lost 5 bases and the V segment lost 2 bases, leaving 8 bases of the junction unmatched. This CDR3 has 16 residues. CDR3 region: CASSYQGGRARDTQYF. In DNA, the CDR3 is TGTGCCAGCAGTTACCAGGGCGGGAGGGCCAGAGATACGCAGTATTTT.

V usage is TRBV6-5 and J usage is TRBJ2-7; 7 bases align to TRBD1. Per the germline V gene, CDR1 is MNHEY and CDR2 is SVGAGI. The length of the CDR3 is 14 residues. After removal of 6 bases from V and 3 bases from J, the junction contained 8 bases not matched to a gene. For the CDR3, the DNA is TGTGCCAGCAGCTCCCGCAGGGGGAACTACGAGCAGTACTTC. It is translated as CASSSRRGNYEQYF.

The CDR3 DNA is TGCGCCAGCAGCCTAGGGACAGTGGGCGGTGAGCAGTTCTTC. Its translation is CASSLGTVGGEQFF. The chain has TRBV5-1 and TRBJ2-1, with 7 bases lining up with TRBD1. The CDR3 consists of 14 residues. V dropped 4 bases and J dropped 9; count of bases not matched to a gene: 10. Germline CDR1 is SGHRS and CDR2 is YFSETQ.

The rearrangement joins TRBV5-1 to TRBJ1-5; D possibly corresponds to TRBD1 (5 bases). V lost 4 bases and J 0 bases, leaving 11 bases between the germline ends. The CDR3 consists of 15 residues. CDR1 and CDR2 (germline): SGHRS, YFSETQ. DNA for the CDR3: TGCGCCAGCAGCCCAGGGCCGTATAGCAATCAGCCCCAGCATTTT. Amino acids: CASSPGPYSNQPQHF.

The chain uses TRBV16 and TRBJ2-7; no definite D call. This CDR3 spans 13 amino acids. Trimming shortened V by 0 bases and J by 6 bases, and 9 bases separated the two germline ends. Germline values: CDR1 KGHSY, CDR2 FQNENV. This CDR3 is CASSQSRSSEQYF. For the CDR3, the DNA is TGTGCCAGCAGCCAATCGCGGTCATCCGAGCAGTACTTC.

The rearrangement links TRBV6-6 to TRBJ2-7; D remains ambiguous. This CDR3 has 13 amino acids. Trimming left V 5 bases short and J 0 bases short, with 8 bases between. Germline V gives CDR1 MNHNY, CDR2 SVGAGI (reference sequence). The CDR3 DNA is TGTGCCAGCAGTACGGTCAACTCCTACGAGCAGTACTTC. It specifies CASSTVNSYEQYF.

The gene calls are TRBV20-1 and TRBJ2-3; D is uncertain. The length of the CDR3 is 11 residues. Trimming pared 6 bases from V and 7 bases from J, leaving 11 bases between. Germline CDR1 reads DFQATT; CDR2 reads SNEGSKA (reference sequence). The CDR3 DNA reads TGCAGTGCCCTGAGCGTGAATACGCAGTATTTT. It encodes CSALSVNTQYF.

This clone was observed a few times. The CDR3 bases are TGTGCCAGCAGTTCGCGGACACATGGCAATCAGCCCCAGCATTTT. Its translation is CASSSRTHGNQPQHF. The J gene is TRBJ1-5, the V gene TRBV28; D may be TRBD1 (5 bases). Germline V gives CDR1 MDHEN, CDR2 SYDVKM. Trimming removed 4 bases from V and 2 bases from J, with 12 bases in between. The CDR3 contains 15 residues.

This clone was counted between two and nine times. The CDR3 sequence is CASSSGTGKETQYF. The CDR3 DNA is TGTGCCAGCAGCTCAGGGACAGGAAAAGAGACCCAGTACTTC. This sequence joins TRBV11-2 and TRBJ2-5; TRBD1 matches at 8 bases. The CDR3 has 14 residues. Germline CDR1 and CDR2: SGHAT and FQNNGV. The ends lost 4 bases at V and 3 bases at J; junction bases unmatched: 4.

Many counts were recorded for this clone. CDR3 coding DNA: TGTGCCAGCAGACAGACAGGGACCCATGAGCAGTTCTTC. Translation: CASRQTGTHEQFF. The chain is built from TRBV14 and TRBJ2-1; 7 nucleotides align to TRBD1. The CDR3 extends over 13 amino acids. V lost 6 bases, J lost 8 bases, and 7 bases stayed unmatched. Germline loops: CDR1 SGHDN, CDR2 FVKESK.

The chain combines TRBV29-1 with TRBJ2-1, with D possibly being TRBD2 (6 bases). Germline-derived CDR1 and CDR2 are SQVTM and ANQGSEA. This CDR3 region has 13 residues. V shed 5 bases and J shed 5 bases, with 13 bases lying between them. CDR3 DNA: TGCAGCGTTAGAGGACTACCGAACAATGAGCAGTTCTTC. Its translation: CSVRGLPNNEQFF.

Only one count was recorded for this clone. The V call is TRBV7-6, the J call TRBJ1-4; TRBD1 might be the D (6 bases). Per germline, CDR1 SGHVS and CDR2 FNYEAQ. V was shortened by 5 bases and J by 3 bases, with 13 bases between the two germline ends. This CDR3 is built from 15 residues. CDR3: CASSPNRASNEKLFF. Written as DNA, the CDR3 is TGTGCCAGCAGCCCGAACAGGGCTTCTAATGAAAAACTGTTTTTT.

This clone turned up a few times. The chain has TRBV9 and TRBJ1-1; D unclear. CDR3 size: 13 residues. Germline V gene sequence: CDR1 SGDLS, CDR2 YYNGEE. V was pared by 6 bases and J by 4 bases, with 13 bases between. In nucleotides, the CDR3 is TGTGCCAGCACCCCTCAACGTAGCACTGAAGCTTTCTTT. As protein: CASTPQRSTEAFF.

This clone was picked up many times. This chain links TRBV5-1 with TRBJ1-1; D might be TRBD1 (5 bases). Trimming removed 2 bases at V and 2 bases at J, with 7 bases between. This CDR3 is built from 13 residues. Germline V gene lookup returns CDR1 SGHRS and CDR2 YFSETQ. The CDR3 DNA sequence: TGCGCCAGCAGCTTTGACAGAAACACTGAAGCTTTCTTT. Protein: CASSFDRNTEAFF.